A single sample is the source of the 14 T cell receptor beta chains below, sequenced in a study of blood T cell repertoires in COVID-19. Generated by immunoSEQ multiplex PCR, the TCRdb table keeps only in-frame clones and is missing some. This sample carries some 260,000 clones, 88% of them seen once, and the ten largest clones take 0.99%. The sample comprised peripheral blood. The receptor source for this set is a woman between 40 and 55 years old who had recovered from COVID-19.

The chain carries TRBV7-9 and TRBJ1-2; maybe TRBD1 (6 bases). The CDR3 is 13 residues long. The germline V and J ends were trimmed by 8 bases and 4 bases, with 14 bases remaining between them. Germline V gene data show CDR1 as SEHNR and CDR2 as FQNEAQ (reference sequence). The CDR3 DNA reads TGTGCCAGCGAGGGGGGGTATTTCTATGGCTACACCTTC. Residues: CASEGGYFYGYTF.

The chain couples TRBV4-2 to TRBJ2-3, with a possible D match to TRBD2 (7 bases). The CDR3 length is 16 residues. The germline V gene encodes CDR1 LGHNA and CDR2 YNFKEQ. V was cut by 0 bases and J by 3 bases, with 13 bases left in between. The CDR3 region has the DNA TGTGCCAGCAGCCAAGAGGGGGGGCAGCCGACAGATACGCAGTATTTT. Translating gives CASSQEGGQPTDTQYF.

The chain has TRBV29-1 and TRBJ1-1; possibly TRBD1 for D (5 bases). Trimming cost V 2 bases and J 4 bases, with 14 bases left between them. The CDR3 spans 14 residues. The V gene's germline CDR1 is SQVTM and CDR2 ANQGSEA. CDR3 loop: CSVEWLGGGTEAFF. The DNA of the CDR3 is TGCAGCGTTGAATGGCTCGGCGGGGGCACTGAAGCTTTCTTT.

This rearrangement joins TRBV5-1 to TRBJ2-3; 14 nucleotides match TRBD2. Trimming took 4 bases from V and 5 from J; bases not matched to a gene: 6. CDR1 and CDR2 (germline): SGHRS, YFSETQ. The CDR3 extends over 16 amino acids. The CDR3 nucleotides read TGCGCCAGCAGCGGGACTAGCGGGAGCGTAGTAGATACGCAGTATTTT. Residues: CASSGTSGSVVDTQYF. The variable domain in full, with the rest retrieved from reference TRBV5-1 and TRBJ2-3, is KAGVTQTPRYLIKTRGQQVTLSCSPISGHRSVSWYQQTPGQGLQFLFEYFSETQRNKGNFPGRFSGRQFSNSRSEMNVSTLELGDSALYLCASSGTSGSVVDTQYFGPGTRLTVL.

V and J are TRBV7-6 and TRBJ2-3; 7 nucleotides line up with TRBD2. Germline V gene lookup returns CDR1 SGHVS and CDR2 FNYEAQ. This CDR3 contains 13 residues. V was clipped by 5 bases and J by 11 bases; unmatched bases: 10. The CDR3: CASSPTYTGGQYF. The CDR3 DNA reads as TGTGCCAGCAGCCCCACCTACACGGGGGGGCAGTATTTT.

The chain combines TRBV30 with TRBJ2-1; the match to TRBD2 covers 10 bases. The CDR3 is 16 amino acids. Germline lookup yields CDR1 GTSNPN and CDR2 SVGIG (reference sequence). With V trimmed by 1 base and J by 7 bases, 10 bases remained unmatched. CDR3 coding DNA: TGTGCCTGGAGTGCGTGGAGCGGGAGGGCCGGGAATGAGCAGTTCTTC. Translating it yields CAWSAWSGRAGNEQFF.

This chain links TRBV20-1 with TRBJ1-1; D gene uncertain. Germline CDR1 DFQATT, CDR2 SNEGSKA (reference sequence). The CDR3 has 13 residues. With 3 bases removed from V and 0 bases from J, the gap between germline ends came to 8 bases. The CDR3 region has the DNA TGCAGTGCTAGTGGGCGGGTGAACACTGAAGCTTTCTTT. Residues: CSASGRVNTEAFF.

V usage is TRBV28 and J usage is TRBJ2-1; 8 bases map to TRBD2. V was clipped by 6 bases and J by 0 bases; unmatched bases: 7. The CDR3 is 16 residues long. Germline V gives CDR1 MDHEN, CDR2 SYDVKM. The CDR3 DNA reads as TGTGCCAGCAGCCCCATCCGGGGGGGCTCCTACAATGAGCAGTTCTTC. Amino acids: CASSPIRGGSYNEQFF.

The chain joins TRBV28 to TRBJ1-4, with 7 bases aligning to TRBD1. J was trimmed by 6 bases and V by 6 bases; bases with no gene match: 4. The length of the CDR3 is 13 residues. The germline gives CDR1 MDHEN, CDR2 SYDVKM. The CDR3 bases are TGTGCCAGCAGATCCGGACAGGATGAAAAACTGTTTTTT. Amino acid sequence: CASRSGQDEKLFF.

The gene calls are TRBV25-1 and TRBJ2-3; 8 positions match TRBD2. The CDR3 loop spans 15 amino acids. Germline V gene data show CDR1 as MGHDK and CDR2 as SYGVNS. Trimming at V came to 6 bases and at J to 0 bases, leaving 5 bases not matched to a gene. CDR3 sequence: CASSPAGASTDTQYF. Here the CDR3 DNA reads TGTGCCAGCAGCCCAGCGGGAGCGAGCACAGATACGCAGTATTTT.

This chain links TRBV29-1 with TRBJ2-2; 11 bases align to TRBD1. The junction had 4 bases not matched to a gene; V was cut back by 4 bases and J by 3 bases. CDR3 length: 15 amino acids. Germline CDR1 SQVTM, CDR2 ANQGSEA. CDR3 sequence (DNA): TGCAGCGTTGCTTGGGGACAGGGGGACACCGGGGAGCTGTTTTTT. Translating it yields CSVAWGQGDTGELFF.

This chain connects TRBV11-3 to TRBJ2-1, with D maybe TRBD1 (6 bases). V was trimmed by 5 bases and J by 6 bases, leaving 11 bases between them. Germline CDR1 and CDR2: SGHNT and YENEEA. The CDR3 has 13 amino acids. CDR3 loop: CASSQQGPNEQFF. DNA for the CDR3: TGTGCCAGCAGCCAACAGGGTCCCAATGAGCAGTTCTTC.

The CDR3 loop reads CASSFGSQGAGSQYF. The DNA for the CDR3 is TGTGCCAGCAGCTTTGGATCTCAGGGGGCGGGGTCGCAGTATTTT. The chain has TRBV7-2 and TRBJ2-3; 8 nucleotides agree with TRBD1. Germline CDR1 is SGHTA and CDR2 is FQGNSA. The CDR3 covers 15 residues. V shed 3 bases, J shed 10 bases, and the junction held 12 bases outside the gene matches.

The chain joins TRBV5-1 to TRBJ1-3; TRBD1 matches at 10 bases. Unmatched junction bases numbered 13, after V lost 4 bases and J lost 3 bases. CDR3 size: 18 residues. CDR1 SGHRS and CDR2 YFSETQ come from the germline V gene. This chain's CDR3 is CASSPARGQGPGGNTIYF. In DNA, the CDR3 is TGCGCCAGCAGCCCTGCCCGGGGACAGGGGCCGGGTGGAAACACCATATATTTT.